Reported below is one TCR beta chain. Antigen specificity is unknown. The CDR3 runs to 13 residues. CDR1 is LGHNA and CDR2 is YSLEER in the germline V gene. The V end was cut by 0 bases, the J end by 12 bases, with 12 bases between. The sample comes from a study of cytomegalovirus exposure and HLA in healthy donors. Overall study results and limits: Among the most significant clusters, several appeared linked to common viral pathogens in a later analysis.

The PCR used 60 Vbeta and 13 Jbeta primers. This table comes from immunoSEQ multiplex PCR, and its TCRdb copy is limited to in-frame clones, with some not included. This table lists approximately 150,000 clones. The chain has TRBV4-3 and TRBJ2-1; D unclear. The sequence was collected from a woman in her 50s in good health and CMV-seronegative. Sequencing input: PBMCs. The chain's CDR3 is CASSQDIAGGQFF. DNA for the CDR3: TGCGCCAGCAGCCAAGATATAGCCGGCGGGCAGTTCTTC.